Presented here are 26 T cell receptor beta chains from one specimen sequenced in a study of T and B cells in COVID-19 patients. Blood genomic DNA input for TRB amplification was roughly 220-500 ng. TRB rearrangements were amplified by multiplex PCR with BIOMED2 TRB-A/B primers. A single record per CDR3 protein comes from TCRdb applying MiXCR to the multiplex PCR reads. The repertoire holds 7,000 to 8,500 distinct CDR3 sequences, with roughly 26% as singletons. Material: blood. The receptor source for this set is a human donor who had recovered from COVID-19.

The genes are TRBV20-1 and TRBJ2-1, with TRBD2 identical over 11 bases. The ends lost 0 bases at V and 8 bases at J; junction bases unmatched: 6. The CDR3 runs 15 residues. Germline lookup yields CDR1 DFQATT and CDR2 SNEGSKA (reference sequence). CDR3 bases: TGCAGTGCTAGAGATCCCACTAGCGGGAGTGATGAGCAGTTCTTC. Translated: CSARDPTSGSDEQFF.

The V gene is TRBV20-1, the J gene TRBJ1-5; no firm D call. This CDR3 has 15 residues. Germline values: CDR1 DFQATT, CDR2 SNEGSKA (reference sequence). V was shortened by 3 bases and J by 0 bases, with 12 bases between the two germline ends. In DNA form, the CDR3 reads TGCAGTGCTAGGCGACACCTGTATAGCAATCAGCCCCAGCATTTT. It specifies CSARRHLYSNQPQHF.

A word on this clonotype: The junction shows a germline mismatch at one end, possibly a read error. The chain combines TRBV20-1 with TRBJ1-4; D ambiguous. The CDR3 contains 14 residues. CDR1 is DFQATT and CDR2 is SNEGSKA in the germline V gene (reference sequence). This CDR3 is CSARVRPINEKLLF. As DNA, the CDR3 is TGCAGTGCTAGAGTTCGACCGATTAACGAAAAACTGTTATTT.

In its sample, this clonotype is medium-sized (0.01 to 0.1%). V is TRBV11-1 and J is TRBJ2-1, with unresolved D. Germline assignment: CDR1 SGHAT and CDR2 FQDESV (reference sequence). The CDR3 covers 14 residues. V was shortened by 2 bases and J by 9 bases, with 14 bases between the two germline ends. CDR3 bases: TGTGCCAGCAGCTTAAGTGGTCTAGAACGTGAGCAGTTCTTC. Translation: CASSLSGLEREQFF.

This clonotype was recorded a few times. In DNA form, the CDR3 reads TGTGCCAGCAGCTCAGGCAGGGACGCACCCAGAAAGAATGAGCAGTTCTTC. Amino acids: CASSSGRDAPRKNEQFF. The chain combines TRBV11-2 with TRBJ2-1; the D call may be TRBD1 or TRBD2 (5 bases each). Trimming shortened V by 4 bases and J by 7 bases, and 23 bases separated the two germline ends. Germline-derived CDR1 and CDR2 are SGHAT and FQNNGV. The CDR3 contains 17 residues.

The chain joins TRBV4-2 to TRBJ2-3; 12 bases map to TRBD2. After removal of 0 bases from V and 1 base from J, the junction contained 23 bases not matched to a gene. CDR3 size: 24 residues. Germline V gene lookup returns CDR1 LGHNA and CDR2 YNFKEQ. CDR3 nucleotide sequence: TGTGCCAGCAGCCAAGACGGGGGCAAGGGAGAACCCCTAGCGGGAGGGCGGGGCACAGATACGCAGTATTTT. Protein product: CASSQDGGKGEPLAGGRGTDTQYF.

The sample holds one count of this clonotype. The J gene is TRBJ2-1, the V gene TRBV7-2, with TRBD2 as a possible D gene (5 bases). The CDR3 has 13 residues. Germline V gene data show CDR1 as SGHTA and CDR2 as FQGNSA. Trimming took off 1 base at V and 10 bases at J, with 11 bases between the two ends. The CDR3 here is CASSLERGYEQFF. The CDR3 coding sequence is TGTGCCAGCAGCTTAGAACGGGGTTACGAGCAGTTCTTC.

By share, this clonotype counts as medium-sized. The chain uses TRBV6-6 and TRBJ2-2; D unclear. The germline gives CDR1 MNHNY, CDR2 SVGAGI (reference sequence). The CDR3 extends over 15 amino acids. Trimming pared 7 bases from V and 4 bases from J, leaving 16 bases between. In DNA form, the CDR3 reads TGTGCCAGCACCGGCACTGCAGACCCCACCGGGGAGCTGTTTTTT. Translation gives CASTGTADPTGELFF.

There are many counts of this clonotype. The chain couples TRBV10-3 to TRBJ2-7, with D uncertain. The ends were cut back, 2 bases at V and 3 bases at J, with 5 bases in the middle. Germline V lookup: CDR1 ENHRY, CDR2 SYGVKD. CDR3 length: 12 amino acids. In DNA, the CDR3 is TGTGCCATCAGTGAGGGAAACTACGAGCAGTACTTC. Its protein product is CAISEGNYEQYF.

This clonotype has a count of ten or more. The chain employs TRBV6-2 or TRBV6-3 and TRBJ1-5; D gene unclear. Germline CDR1 and CDR2: MNHEY and SVGEGT. This CDR3 is 13 amino acids long. The V and J ends lost 8 bases and 0 bases respectively, with 8 bases between them. The CDR3 coding sequence is TGTGCCAGCCGACGGTATAGCAATCAGCCCCAGCATTTT. Translation gives CASRRYSNQPQHF.

In its sample, this clonotype was seen many times. The chain uses TRBV7-3 and TRBJ2-1; 15 positions agree with TRBD2. J was trimmed by 7 bases and V by 5 bases; bases with no gene match: 6. Germline V gene sequence: CDR1 SGHTA, CDR2 FQGTGA. CDR3 size: 16 residues. CDR3 sequence: CASSQGTSGGRNEQFF. CDR3 DNA: TGTGCCAGCAGCCAAGGGACTAGCGGGGGGAGGAATGAGCAGTTCTTC.

By proportion, this clonotype is medium-sized. The chain's CDR3 is CASSEGQGASPLHF. The DNA of the CDR3 is TGTGCCAGCAGTGAAGGACAGGGGGCTTCACCCCTCCACTTT. This chain links TRBV6-1 with TRBJ1-6; the match to TRBD1 covers 10 bases. J was trimmed by 9 bases and V by 1 base; bases with no gene match: 0. The CDR3 length is 14 residues. Germline-derived CDR1 and CDR2 are MNHNS and SASEGT.

Relative to its sample, this clonotype is medium-sized. J is TRBJ1-4 and V is TRBV19; D gene uncertain. The length of the CDR3 is 13 residues. CDR1 LNHDA and CDR2 SQIVND come from the germline V gene (reference sequence). Deletions cut 9 bases from V and 0 bases from J, with 8 bases between. CDR3 residues: CASAYATNEKLFF. The CDR3 coding sequence is TGTGCCAGCGCATACGCAACTAATGAAAAACTGTTTTTT.

The gene calls are TRBV10-3 and TRBJ2-2; 10 nucleotides agree with TRBD1. J was trimmed by 6 bases and V by 5 bases; bases with no gene match: 6. Looked up from germline, CDR1 is ENHRY and CDR2 is SYGVKD. CDR3 length: 15 amino acids. CDR3 DNA: TGTGCCATCAGTTCAGGGACAGGGGTCCCCGGGGAGCTGTTTTTT. Protein: CAISSGTGVPGELFF.

The rearrangement links TRBV7-6 to TRBJ2-1; 7 positions match TRBD1. Germline assignment: CDR1 SGHVS and CDR2 FNYEAQ. V lost 4 bases and J lost 6; bases outside the gene matches: 3. The CDR3 is made up of 13 amino acids. The chain's CDR3 is CASSWGQLNEQFF. CDR3 bases: TGTGCCAGCAGCTGGGGACAGCTCAATGAGCAGTTCTTC.

By proportion, this clonotype is medium-sized (0.01 to 0.1%). This sequence joins TRBV6-5 and TRBJ1-2, with a tentative D call TRBD1 (6 bases). This CDR3 spans 15 amino acids. Trimming stripped 0 bases from V and 4 bases from J, with 12 bases between. Germline V gene data show CDR1 as MNHEY and CDR2 as SVGAGI. The CDR3 spells CASSYSDSLIYGYTF. CDR3 sequence (DNA): TGTGCCAGCAGTTACTCGGACAGTCTCATCTATGGCTACACCTTC.

Relative to its sample, this clonotype is medium-sized. The chain is built from TRBV6-5 and TRBJ2-7, with 7 bases matching TRBD2. This CDR3 has 15 residues. The germline gives CDR1 MNHEY, CDR2 SVGAGI. With V trimmed by 6 bases and J by 5 bases, 13 bases remained unmatched. This CDR3 is CASRSGLNSVHEQYF. The CDR3 coding sequence is TGTGCCAGCAGATCGGGACTAAATTCAGTACACGAGCAGTACTTC.

This chain uses TRBV7-9 with TRBJ2-5; D remains unclear. The CDR3 sequence is 12 residues long. The germline gives CDR1 SEHNR, CDR2 FQNEAQ (reference sequence). V was trimmed by 1 base and J by 5 bases, leaving 5 bases between them. The CDR3 DNA reads as TGTGCCAGCAGCTTAGAGTTGGAGACCCAGTACTTC. Amino acids: CASSLELETQYF.

The V call is TRBV6-6, the J call TRBJ2-2, with a tentative D call TRBD2 (7 bases). Per germline, CDR1 MNHNY and CDR2 SVGAGI (reference sequence). The CDR3 totals 20 residues. V lost 5 bases and J 3 bases, leaving 28 bases between the germline ends. The CDR3 sequence is CASSTYNSHGWRGHTGELFF. CDR3 in DNA: TGTGCCAGCAGTACATACAACTCCCACGGATGGCGGGGGCACACCGGGGAGCTGTTTTTT.

This clonotype was detected ten times or more. Relative to the germline gene, one junction end is altered; a read error may explain this. V and J are TRBV15 and TRBJ1-5, with TRBD1 identical over 7 bases. Germline-derived CDR1 and CDR2 are LNHNV and YYDKDF (reference sequence). The CDR3 has 13 residues. The CDR3 DNA sequence: TGTGCCACCAGCGGAGACAGGGTTCAGCCCCAGCATTTT. This codes for CATSGDRVQPQHF.

This clonotype is medium-sized (0.01 to 0.1%) in the sample. The rearrangement joins TRBV6-5 to TRBJ1-1, with D possibly TRBD1 on 5 matching bases. Trimming shortened V by 7 bases and J by 3 bases, and 6 bases separated the two germline ends. CDR1 and CDR2 from the germline V gene are MNHEY and SVGAGI. The CDR3 runs 11 residues. The CDR3 here is CASKGYTEAFF. Written as DNA, the CDR3 is TGTGCCAGCAAGGGGTACACTGAAGCTTTCTTT.

By share, this clonotype counts as large. This chain joins TRBV19 and TRBJ2-1; 7 nucleotides line up with TRBD2. CDR3 size: 14 residues. Germline CDR1 is LNHDA and CDR2 is SQIVND (reference sequence). The J segment lost 0 bases and the V segment lost 5 bases, leaving 1 base of the junction unmatched. The CDR3 DNA follows: TGTGCCAGTAGTCGGACTAGCTCCTACAATGAGCAGTTCTTC. Encoded protein: CASSRTSSYNEQFF. The complete variable domain, with remaining parts taken from reference TRBV19 and TRBJ2-1, reads DGGITQSPKYLFRKEGQNVTLSCEQNLNHDAMYWYRQDPGQGLRLIYYSQIVNDFQKGDIAEGYSVSREKKESFPLTVTSAQKNPTAFYLCASSRTSSYNEQFFGPGTRLTVL.

V usage is TRBV5-6 and J usage is TRBJ2-1; TRBD2 matches 7 bases. Germline CDR1 is SGHDT and CDR2 is YYEEEE. The CDR3 length is 17 residues. CDR3 amino acids: CVSSGDSTRFSYNEQFF. DNA of the CDR3: TGTGTTAGCAGCGGGGATAGTACCCGGTTTTCCTACAATGAGCAGTTCTTC.

The table lists this clonotype with many counts. The chain carries TRBV6-2 or TRBV6-3 and TRBJ2-4, with TRBD2 matching over 11 bases. Germline values: CDR1 MNHEY, CDR2 SVGEGT. With 5 bases clipped from V and 6 bases from J, the junction kept 6 bases outside the gene matches. The CDR3 length is 15 residues. CDR3 bases: TGTGCCAGCAGTCAGTTCCTAGCGGGGGGAAACATTCAGTACTTC. Amino acids: CASSQFLAGGNIQYF.

The J gene is TRBJ2-7, the V gene TRBV7-9; 8 nucleotides line up with TRBD2. CDR1 SEHNR and CDR2 FQNEAQ come from the germline V gene (reference sequence). The CDR3 is made up of 15 amino acids. V lost 1 base, J lost 3 bases, and 5 bases stayed unmatched. The CDR3 loop is CASSLVTSGYYEQYF. The CDR3 region has the DNA TGTGCCAGCAGCTTAGTTACTAGCGGCTACTACGAGCAGTACTTC. Full variable domain (outside the CDR3, taken from reference TRBV7-9 and TRBJ2-7): DTGVSQNPRHKITKRGQNVTFRCDPISEHNRLYWYRQTLGQGPEFLTYFQNEAQLEKSRLLSDRFSAERPKGSFSTLEIQRTEQGDSAMYLCASSLVTSGYYEQYFGPGTRLTVT.

The V gene is TRBV11-2, the J gene TRBJ2-3, with 11 bases aligning to TRBD2. The germline V gene has CDR1 SGHAT and CDR2 FQNNGV. The CDR3 consists of 16 residues. V lost 5 bases to trimming and J lost 6 bases; unmatched junction nucleotides: 10. CDR3 residues: CASSLFSGGAVDTQYF. CDR3 DNA: TGTGCCAGCAGCCTATTTAGCGGGGGGGCTGTCGATACGCAGTATTTT.